The 17 T cell receptor beta chains in this list originate from one sample, sequenced in a study of OX40 agonist ivuxolimab in advanced cancers. Repertoires were generated with immunoSEQ multiplex PCR, while TCRdb's copy carries only in-frame clones and drops some. The table shows around 64,000 clones, with 80% occurring only once. The sample here was CD4+ or CD8+ T cells sorted from blood, taken in a trial of the OX40 agonist ivuxolimab. These receptors originate from an adult with an advanced solid tumor such as melanoma, head and neck, liver or kidney cancer.

At least ten counts were recorded for this clone. The rearrangement uses TRBV5-1 and TRBJ1-5, with D unresolved. V lost 5 bases and J 3 bases, leaving 12 bases between the germline ends. Germline V gives CDR1 SGHRS, CDR2 YFSETQ. The CDR3 contains 14 residues. In nucleotides, the CDR3 is TGCGCCAGCAGGAGTGGACTCTCCAATCAGCCCCAGCATTTT. This gives the protein CASRSGLSNQPQHF.

J is TRBJ2-3 and V is TRBV7-9, with D tentatively TRBD2 (5 bases). Germline values: CDR1 SEHNR, CDR2 FQNEAQ (reference sequence). The CDR3 extends over 14 amino acids. Trimming took 6 bases from V and 0 from J, leaving 10 bases between them. The CDR3: CASSLAGSTDTQYF. CDR3 nucleotides: TGTGCCAGCAGTCTGGCGGGTAGCACAGATACGCAGTATTTT.

The chain uses TRBV6-1 and TRBJ2-7; 7 bases align to TRBD2. Trimming at V came to 8 bases and at J to 2 bases, leaving 0 bases not matched to a gene. The length of the CDR3 is 11 residues. Per the germline V gene, CDR1 is MNHNS and CDR2 is SASEGT. The CDR3 region is CASRGAYEQYF. CDR3 bases: TGTGCCAGCCGGGGGGCCTACGAGCAGTACTTC.

The V call is TRBV18, the J call TRBJ2-3; 7 nucleotides match TRBD1. The CDR3 runs to 15 residues. Germline V gene sequence: CDR1 KGHSH, CDR2 LQKENI. The V segment lost 3 bases and the J segment 6 bases; nucleotides outside the gene matches: 9. DNA of the CDR3: TGTGCCAGCTCACCCCCCGGGACAGTACGTGATACGCAGTATTTT. Translating gives CASSPPGTVRDTQYF.

The J gene is TRBJ1-5, the V gene TRBV4-1; D gene ambiguous. The germline CDR1 and CDR2 sequences are MGHRA and YSYEKL. Trimming shortened V by 0 bases and J by 11 bases, and 11 bases separated the two germline ends. The CDR3 is made up of 13 amino acids. The CDR3 loop is CASSQEPDMTQHF. As DNA, the CDR3 is TGCGCCAGCAGCCAAGAACCCGATATGACCCAGCATTTT.

This chain uses TRBV2 with TRBJ1-4; 7 nucleotides line up with TRBD1. CDR3 length: 16 amino acids. The ends lost 1 base at V and 8 bases at J; junction bases unmatched: 10. Germline V gives CDR1 SNHLY, CDR2 FYNNEI. CDR3: CASSEVLGTEGEKLFF. The CDR3 DNA reads as TGTGCCAGCAGTGAAGTGTTAGGGACAGAGGGAGAAAAACTGTTTTTT.

J is TRBJ2-5 and V is TRBV5-1; D may be TRBD1 or TRBD2 (5 bases each). V dropped 0 bases and J dropped 5 bases, with 11 bases sitting between them. CDR1 and CDR2 from the germline V gene are SGHRS and YFSETQ. The CDR3 sequence is 14 residues long. This CDR3 is CASSLAGARETQYF. The CDR3 region has the DNA TGCGCCAGCAGCTTGGCCGGGGCTCGGGAGACCCAGTACTTC.

This clone was seen many times. The chain joins TRBV18 to TRBJ2-5; D gene uncertain. V lost 2 bases and J lost 5, with 6 bases in between. Germline V gene lookup returns CDR1 KGHSH and CDR2 LQKENI. The CDR3 has 12 amino acids. The CDR3 region is CASSPVEETQYF. For the CDR3, the DNA is TGTGCCAGCTCACCAGTAGAGGAGACCCAGTACTTC.

The V and J genes are TRBV9 and TRBJ2-7; TRBD1 agrees at 7 bases. Germline CDR1 is SGDLS and CDR2 is YYNGEE. V lost 4 bases, J lost 2 bases, and 9 bases stayed unmatched. The CDR3 runs to 15 residues. Here the CDR3 reads CASSKRDRHPYEQYF. In DNA form, the CDR3 reads TGTGCCAGCAGCAAACGGGACAGACATCCCTACGAGCAGTACTTC.

This chain links TRBV15 with TRBJ2-5; a weak D match, TRBD1 (5 bases). V gave up 7 bases and J gave up 3 bases, with 12 bases separating them. Germline assignment: CDR1 LNHNV and CDR2 YYDKDF (reference sequence). CDR3 length: 13 amino acids. CDR3 nucleotides: TGTGCCACCAATAACAGGCGTGAAGAGACCCAGTACTTC. Translation: CATNNRREETQYF.

This clone was seen a single time. V and J are TRBV6-6 and TRBJ2-2, with D tentatively TRBD1 (7 bases). Per the germline V gene, CDR1 is MNHNY and CDR2 is SVGAGI (reference sequence). The CDR3 covers 15 residues. Trimming removed 2 bases from V and 5 bases from J, with 12 bases in between. CDR3 region: CASSYLAGGTGELFF. CDR3 bases: TGTGCCAGCAGTTACCTGGCAGGGGGGACCGGGGAGCTGTTTTTT.

The rearrangement uses TRBV10-3 and TRBJ1-3; D uncertain. The CDR3 consists of 15 residues. CDR1 and CDR2 (germline): ENHRY, SYGVKD. Trimming cost V 6 bases and J 6 bases, with 18 bases left between them. As DNA, the CDR3 is TGTGCCATCAGGGGCGACCTAGGAGGTGAAAACACCATATATTTT. Translation gives CAIRGDLGGENTIYF.

The chain is built from TRBV5-4 and TRBJ1-5; D remains unclear. Germline V gives CDR1 SGHNT, CDR2 YYREEE (reference sequence). The CDR3 sequence is 14 residues long. V was cut by 1 base and J by 3 bases, with 8 bases left in between. In DNA, the CDR3 is TGTGCCAGCAGCTTGTTCCAGGTCAATCAGCCCCAGCATTTT. As protein: CASSLFQVNQPQHF.

The CDR3 bases are TGTGCCAGCAGCCTCCGGAATCACAATGAGCAGTTCTTC. It encodes CASSLRNHNEQFF. V and J are TRBV5-6 and TRBJ2-1; no reliable D call. Trimming removed 4 bases at V and 5 bases at J, with 10 bases between. The CDR3 runs to 13 residues. The V gene's germline CDR1 is SGHDT and CDR2 YYEEEE. Full variable domain (outside the CDR3, taken from reference TRBV5-6 and TRBJ2-1): DAGVTQSPTHLIKTRGQQVTLRCSPKSGHDTVSWYQQALGQGPQFIFQYYEEEERQRGNFPDRFSGHQFPNYSSELNVNALLLGDSALYLCASSLRNHNEQFFGPGTRLTVL.

This clone appeared a few times. The rearrangement uses TRBV5-1 and TRBJ1-2; no reliable D call. Trimming pared 1 base from V and 6 bases from J, leaving 10 bases between. The CDR3 sequence is 13 residues long. CDR1 and CDR2 (germline): SGHRS, YFSETQ. The CDR3 loop is CASSLIDKNGYTF. The CDR3, as DNA: TGCGCCAGCAGCTTGATCGACAAGAATGGCTACACCTTC.

Concerning this clone itself: The junction shows a germline mismatch at one end, possibly a read error. V and J are TRBV30 and TRBJ1-2, with TRBD1 as a possible D gene (5 bases). The CDR3 length is 15 residues. Per germline, CDR1 GTSNPN and CDR2 SVGIG (reference sequence). CDR3 loop: CAWSVFLKGREPVFF. The CDR3 DNA sequence: TGTGCCTGGAGTGTATTCTTGAAGGGCAGGGAGCCTGTCTTCTTC.

The chain carries TRBV2 and TRBJ1-4, with D hard to call. The V and J ends lost 2 bases and 8 bases respectively, with 21 bases between them. From germline, CDR1 is SNHLY and CDR2 FYNNEI. The CDR3 length is 17 residues. CDR3 sequence (DNA): TGTGCCAGCAGTGAATTACAACCGGCAGCCGGTGGCGAAAAACTGTTTTTT. Amino acids: CASSELQPAAGGEKLFF.